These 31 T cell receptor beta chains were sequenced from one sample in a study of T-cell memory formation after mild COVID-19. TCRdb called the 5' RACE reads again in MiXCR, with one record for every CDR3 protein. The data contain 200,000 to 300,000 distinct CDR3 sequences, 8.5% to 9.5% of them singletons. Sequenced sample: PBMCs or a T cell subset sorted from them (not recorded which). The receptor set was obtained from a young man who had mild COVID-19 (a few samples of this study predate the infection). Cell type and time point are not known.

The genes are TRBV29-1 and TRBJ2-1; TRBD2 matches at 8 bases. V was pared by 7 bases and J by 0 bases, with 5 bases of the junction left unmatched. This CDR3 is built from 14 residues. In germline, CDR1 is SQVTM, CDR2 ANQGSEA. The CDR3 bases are TGCAGCGGCACCGGGACTAGCTCCTACAATGAGCAGTTCTTC. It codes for CSGTGTSSYNEQFF.

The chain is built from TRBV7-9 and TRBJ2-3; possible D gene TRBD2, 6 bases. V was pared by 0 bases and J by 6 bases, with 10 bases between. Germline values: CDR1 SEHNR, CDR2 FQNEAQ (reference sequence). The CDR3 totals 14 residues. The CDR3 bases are TGTGCCAGCAGCTTAGCGTCTGGGGGGGATACGCAGTATTTT. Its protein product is CASSLASGGDTQYF.

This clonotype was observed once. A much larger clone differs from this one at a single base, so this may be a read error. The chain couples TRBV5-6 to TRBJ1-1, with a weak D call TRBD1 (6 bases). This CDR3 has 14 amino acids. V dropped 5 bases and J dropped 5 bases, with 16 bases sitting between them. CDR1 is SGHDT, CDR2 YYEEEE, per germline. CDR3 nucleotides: TGTGCCAGCAGATTAAGGGCCAGGGGAACTGAAGCTTTCTTT. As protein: CASRLRARGTEAFF.

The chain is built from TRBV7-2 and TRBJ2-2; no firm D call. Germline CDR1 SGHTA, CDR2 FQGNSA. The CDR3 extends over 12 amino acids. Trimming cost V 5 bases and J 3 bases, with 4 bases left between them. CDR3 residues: CASSRDTGELFF. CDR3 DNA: TGTGCCAGCAGCAGAGACACCGGGGAGCTGTTTTTT.

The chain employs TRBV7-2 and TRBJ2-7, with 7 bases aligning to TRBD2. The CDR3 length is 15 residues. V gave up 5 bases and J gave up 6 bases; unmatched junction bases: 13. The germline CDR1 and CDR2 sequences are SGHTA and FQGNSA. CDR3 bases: TGTGCCAGCAGCATGCGGGGGAGCGGGTTTGGCGAGCAGTACTTC. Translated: CASSMRGSGFGEQYF.

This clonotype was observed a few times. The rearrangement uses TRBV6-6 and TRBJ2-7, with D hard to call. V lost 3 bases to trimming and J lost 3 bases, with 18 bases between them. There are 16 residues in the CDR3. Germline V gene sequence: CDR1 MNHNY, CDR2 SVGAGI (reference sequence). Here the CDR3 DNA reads TGTGCCAGCAGTTATTCCACGGGCCGAATGTACTACGAGCAGTACTTC. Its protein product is CASSYSTGRMYYEQYF.

The CDR3 region is CASTPEGSHYEQYF. The CDR3 bases are TGCGCCAGCACCCCCGAGGGGTCGCATTACGAGCAGTACTTC. This chain connects TRBV5-1 to TRBJ2-7; the D gene could be TRBD1 or TRBD2 (5 bases each). Per germline, CDR1 SGHRS and CDR2 YFSETQ. The length of the CDR3 is 14 residues. The V end was cut by 6 bases, the J end by 4 bases, with 17 bases between.

The CDR3 loop is CASSRAGGPTSGNTIYF. The CDR3 DNA follows: TGTGCCAGCAGCCGCGCGGGGGGCCCTACCTCTGGAAACACCATATATTTT. The rearrangement joins TRBV28 to TRBJ1-3, with a tentative D call TRBD1 (6 bases). The CDR3 covers 17 residues. Germline V gene lookup returns CDR1 MDHEN and CDR2 SYDVKM. Trimming left V 6 bases short and J 0 bases short, with 18 bases between.

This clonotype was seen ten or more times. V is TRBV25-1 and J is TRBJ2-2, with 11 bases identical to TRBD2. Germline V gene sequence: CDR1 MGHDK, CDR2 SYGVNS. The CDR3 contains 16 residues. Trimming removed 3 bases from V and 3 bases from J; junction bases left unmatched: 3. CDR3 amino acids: CASSDGLAGHTGELFF. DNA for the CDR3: TGTGCCAGCAGTGACGGACTAGCGGGCCACACCGGGGAGCTGTTTTTT.

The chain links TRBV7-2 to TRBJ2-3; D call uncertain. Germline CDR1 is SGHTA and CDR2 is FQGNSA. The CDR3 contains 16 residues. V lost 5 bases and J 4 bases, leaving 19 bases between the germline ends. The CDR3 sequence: CASSQGSAPAPDTQYF. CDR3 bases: TGTGCCAGCAGCCAAGGGTCAGCTCCGGCCCCAGATACGCAGTATTTT.

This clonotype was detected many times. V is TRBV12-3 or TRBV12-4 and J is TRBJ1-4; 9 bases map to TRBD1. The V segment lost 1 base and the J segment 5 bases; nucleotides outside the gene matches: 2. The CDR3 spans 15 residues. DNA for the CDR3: TGTGCCAGCAGTTTAGTGGGACAGGGCAATGAAAAACTGTTTTTT. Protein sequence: CASSLVGQGNEKLFF.

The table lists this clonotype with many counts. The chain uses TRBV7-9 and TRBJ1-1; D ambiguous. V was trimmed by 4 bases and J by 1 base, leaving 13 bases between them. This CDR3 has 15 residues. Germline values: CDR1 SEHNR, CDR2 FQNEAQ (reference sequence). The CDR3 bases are TGTGCCAGCAGCTCGGACTCTCGGGGGAACACTGAAGCTTTCTTT. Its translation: CASSSDSRGNTEAFF.

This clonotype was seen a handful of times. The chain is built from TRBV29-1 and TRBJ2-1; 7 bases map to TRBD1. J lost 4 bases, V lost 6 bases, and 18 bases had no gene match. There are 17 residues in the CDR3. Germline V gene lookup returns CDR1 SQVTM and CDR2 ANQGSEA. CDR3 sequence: CSVTTEQGSSRYNEQFF. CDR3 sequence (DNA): TGCAGCGTCACAACGGAACAGGGGAGTTCCCGTTACAATGAGCAGTTCTTC.

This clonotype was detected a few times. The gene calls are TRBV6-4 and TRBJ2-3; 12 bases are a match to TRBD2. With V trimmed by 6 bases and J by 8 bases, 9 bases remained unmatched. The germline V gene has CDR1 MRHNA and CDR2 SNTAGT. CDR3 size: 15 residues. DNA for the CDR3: TGTGCCAGCAGCCTAGCGGGGGGGGCAATGGGTACGCAGTATTTT. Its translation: CASSLAGGAMGTQYF.

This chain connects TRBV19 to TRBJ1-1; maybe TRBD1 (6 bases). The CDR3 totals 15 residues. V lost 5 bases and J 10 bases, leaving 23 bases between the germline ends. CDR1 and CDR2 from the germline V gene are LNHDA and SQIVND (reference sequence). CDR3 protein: CASSWLRAGQTGAFF. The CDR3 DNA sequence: TGTGCCAGTAGTTGGTTGCGAGCGGGACAAACCGGAGCTTTCTTT.

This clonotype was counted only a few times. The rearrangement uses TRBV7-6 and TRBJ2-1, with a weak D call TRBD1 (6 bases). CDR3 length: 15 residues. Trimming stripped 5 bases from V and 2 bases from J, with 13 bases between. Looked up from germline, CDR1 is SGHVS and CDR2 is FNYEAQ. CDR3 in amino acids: CASSHWTDPYNEQFF. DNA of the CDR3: TGTGCCAGCAGCCACTGGACAGACCCCTACAATGAGCAGTTCTTC.

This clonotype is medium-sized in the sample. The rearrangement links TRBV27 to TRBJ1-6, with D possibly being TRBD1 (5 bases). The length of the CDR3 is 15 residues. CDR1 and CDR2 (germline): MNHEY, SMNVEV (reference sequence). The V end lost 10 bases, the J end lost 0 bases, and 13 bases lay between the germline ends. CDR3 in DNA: TGTGCCACGGGGGGGAAAGCCTCCTATAATTCACCCCTCCACTTT. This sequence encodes CATGGKASYNSPLHF.

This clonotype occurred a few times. The CDR3 loop reads CASSTVIGNTIYF. The CDR3 nucleotides are TGTGCCAGCAGCACCGTAATCGGAAACACCATATATTTT. The chain links TRBV7-9 to TRBJ1-3; no clear D. V was trimmed by 5 bases and J by 4 bases, leaving 9 bases between them. The germline CDR1 and CDR2 sequences are SEHNR and FQNEAQ (reference sequence). The CDR3 contains 13 residues.

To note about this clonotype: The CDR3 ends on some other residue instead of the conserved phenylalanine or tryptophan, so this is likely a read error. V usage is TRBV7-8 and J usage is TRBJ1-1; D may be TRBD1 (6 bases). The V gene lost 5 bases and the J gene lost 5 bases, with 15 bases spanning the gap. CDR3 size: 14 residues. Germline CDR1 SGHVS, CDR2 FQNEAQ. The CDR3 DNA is TGTGCCAGCAGCCACAGGGTTGAGAGAACTGAAGCTTTCTCT. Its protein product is CASSHRVERTEAFS.

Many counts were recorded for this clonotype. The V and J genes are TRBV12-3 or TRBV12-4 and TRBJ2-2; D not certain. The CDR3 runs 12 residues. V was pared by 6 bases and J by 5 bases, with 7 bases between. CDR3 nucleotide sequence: TGTGCCAGCAGGGCTGAAACCGGGGAGCTGTTTTTT. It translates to CASRAETGELFF.

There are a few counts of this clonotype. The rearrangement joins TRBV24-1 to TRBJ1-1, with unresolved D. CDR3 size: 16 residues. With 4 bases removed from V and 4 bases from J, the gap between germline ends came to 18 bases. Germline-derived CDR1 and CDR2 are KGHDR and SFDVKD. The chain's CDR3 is CATSDSGSRALTEAFF. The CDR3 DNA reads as TGTGCCACCAGTGACTCCGGGTCTCGGGCACTCACTGAAGCTTTCTTT.

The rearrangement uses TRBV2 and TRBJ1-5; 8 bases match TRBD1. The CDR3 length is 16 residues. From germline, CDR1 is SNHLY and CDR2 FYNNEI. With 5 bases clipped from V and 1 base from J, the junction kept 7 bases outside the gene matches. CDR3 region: CASSKDRAQSNQPQHF. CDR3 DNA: TGTGCCAGCAGTAAGGACAGGGCACAAAGCAATCAGCCCCAGCATTTT. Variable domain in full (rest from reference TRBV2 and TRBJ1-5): EPEVTQTPSHQVTQMGQEVILRCVPISNHLYFYWYRQILGQKVEFLVSFYNNEISEKSEIFDDQFSVERPDGSNFTLKIRSTKLEDSAMYFCASSKDRAQSNQPQHFGDGTRLSIL.

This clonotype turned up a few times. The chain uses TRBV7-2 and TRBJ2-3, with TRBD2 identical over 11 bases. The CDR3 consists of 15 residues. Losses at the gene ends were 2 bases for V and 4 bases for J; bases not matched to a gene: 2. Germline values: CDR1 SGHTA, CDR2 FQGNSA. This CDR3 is CASSLSSGGSDTQYF. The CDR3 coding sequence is TGTGCCAGCAGCTTATCTAGCGGGGGGTCAGATACGCAGTATTTT.

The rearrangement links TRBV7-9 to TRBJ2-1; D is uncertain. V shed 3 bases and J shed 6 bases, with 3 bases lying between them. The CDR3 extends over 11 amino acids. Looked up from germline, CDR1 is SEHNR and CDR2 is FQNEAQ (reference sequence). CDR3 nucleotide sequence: TGTGCCAGCAGCTTCTTCAATGAGCAGTTCTTC. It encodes CASSFFNEQFF.

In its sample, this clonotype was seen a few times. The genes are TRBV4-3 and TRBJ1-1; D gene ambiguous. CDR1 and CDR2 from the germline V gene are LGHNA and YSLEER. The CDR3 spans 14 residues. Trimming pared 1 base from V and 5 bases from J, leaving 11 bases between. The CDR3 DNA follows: TGCGCCAGCAGCCAAGTGGTGGACGATACTGAAGCTTTCTTT. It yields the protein CASSQVVDDTEAFF.

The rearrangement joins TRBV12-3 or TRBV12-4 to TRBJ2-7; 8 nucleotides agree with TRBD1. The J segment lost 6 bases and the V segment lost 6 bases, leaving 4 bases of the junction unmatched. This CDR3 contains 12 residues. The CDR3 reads CASSFGQGEQYV. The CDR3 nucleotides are TGTGCCAGCAGCTTCGGACAGGGCGAGCAGTACGTC.

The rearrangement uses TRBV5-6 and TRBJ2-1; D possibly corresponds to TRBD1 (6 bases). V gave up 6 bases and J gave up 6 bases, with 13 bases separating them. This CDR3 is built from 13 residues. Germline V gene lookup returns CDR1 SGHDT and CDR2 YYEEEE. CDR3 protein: CASNPGTPNEQFF. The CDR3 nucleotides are TGTGCCAGCAACCCCGGGACACCCAATGAGCAGTTCTTC.

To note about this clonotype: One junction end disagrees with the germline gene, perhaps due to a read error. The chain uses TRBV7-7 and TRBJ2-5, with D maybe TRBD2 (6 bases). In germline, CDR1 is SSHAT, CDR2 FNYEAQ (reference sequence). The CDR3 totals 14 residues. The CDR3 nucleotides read TGTGCTAGCAGCTACTGGGGGGACGGTGAGACCCAGTACTTC. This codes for CASSYWGDGETQYF.

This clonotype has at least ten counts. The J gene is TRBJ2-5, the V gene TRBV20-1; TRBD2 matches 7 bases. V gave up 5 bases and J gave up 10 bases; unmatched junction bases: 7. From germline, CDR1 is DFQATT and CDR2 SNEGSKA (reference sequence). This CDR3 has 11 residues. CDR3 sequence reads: CSAAGTTDQYF. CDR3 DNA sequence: TGCAGTGCTGCCGGGACTACAGACCAGTACTTC.

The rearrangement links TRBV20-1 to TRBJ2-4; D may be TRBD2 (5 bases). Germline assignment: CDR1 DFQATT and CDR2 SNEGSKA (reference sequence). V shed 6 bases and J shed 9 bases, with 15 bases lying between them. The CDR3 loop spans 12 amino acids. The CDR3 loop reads CSAGGLALIQYF. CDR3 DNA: TGCAGTGCGGGTGGGCTAGCCCTCATTCAGTACTTC.

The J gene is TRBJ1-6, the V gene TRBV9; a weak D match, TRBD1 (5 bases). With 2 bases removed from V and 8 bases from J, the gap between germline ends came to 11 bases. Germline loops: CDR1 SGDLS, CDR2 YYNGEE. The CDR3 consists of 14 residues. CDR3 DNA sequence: TGTGCCAGCAGCGTCACGCAGGGTGATTCACCCCTCCACTTT. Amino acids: CASSVTQGDSPLHF. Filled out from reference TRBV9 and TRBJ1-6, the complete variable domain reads DSGVTQTPKHLITATGQRVTLRCSPRSGDLSVYWYQQSLDQGLQFLIQYYNGEERAKGNILERFSAQQFPDLHSELNLSSLELGDSALYFCASSVTQGDSPLHFGNGTRLTVT.